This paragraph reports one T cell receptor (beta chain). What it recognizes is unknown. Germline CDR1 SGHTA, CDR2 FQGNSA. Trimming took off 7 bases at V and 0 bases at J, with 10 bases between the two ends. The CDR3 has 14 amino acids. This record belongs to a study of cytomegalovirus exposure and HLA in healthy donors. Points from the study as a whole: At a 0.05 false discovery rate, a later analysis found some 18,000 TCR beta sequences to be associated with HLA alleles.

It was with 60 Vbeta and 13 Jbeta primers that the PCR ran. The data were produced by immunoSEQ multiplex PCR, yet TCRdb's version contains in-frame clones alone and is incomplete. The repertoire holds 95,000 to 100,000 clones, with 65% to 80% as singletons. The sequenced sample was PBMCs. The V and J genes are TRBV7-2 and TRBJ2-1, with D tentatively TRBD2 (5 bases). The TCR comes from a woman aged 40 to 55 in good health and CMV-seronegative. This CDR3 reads CASNPTNSYNEQFF. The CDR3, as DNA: TGTGCCAGCAACCCGACTAACTCCTACAATGAGCAGTTCTTC.